What follows describes a single T cell receptor (beta chain). The entry originates in a study of blood T cell repertoires in COVID-19. Study at large: COVID-19 samples collected from the United States, Italy and Spain covered acute and convalescent phases. The cDNA or gDNA used as material had been derived from T cells, B-cell-depleted T cells, or PBMCs.

Germline-derived CDR1 and CDR2 are SNHLY and FYNNEI. This CDR3 has 11 amino acids. Trimming removed 3 bases from V and 4 bases from J, with 3 bases in between. Original data processing: Amplification with reference gene primers provided the estimates of nucleated cell counts. Profiling relied on immunoSEQ multiplex PCR, and the TCRdb table lists in-frame clones only, not all of them. That table gives V, J and clone size, and the DNA gave D and trimming. This table holds about 240,000 clones, around 86% found once. The sequenced material came from peripheral blood. The clonotype was recovered from a woman in her 70s with active or convalescent COVID-19. V gene TRBV2 combines with J gene TRBJ1-2; D unresolved. The CDR3 is CASSDSYGYTF. The CDR3 DNA reads TGTGCCAGCAGTGACAGCTATGGCTACACCTTC. Using reference TRBV2 and TRBJ1-2 for the parts outside the CDR3, the full variable domain is EPEVTQTPSHQVTQMGQEVILRCVPISNHLYFYWYRQILGQKVEFLVSFYNNEISEKSEIFDDQFSVERPDGSNFTLKIRSTKLEDSAMYFCASSDSYGYTFGSGTRLTVV.